Presented here are 11 T cell receptor beta chains from one specimen sequenced in a study of T cell repertoires in cytomegalovirus infection. A single record per CDR3 protein comes from TCRdb applying MiXCR to the reads. The table has about 140,000 distinct CDR3 sequences, about 6% seen once. Sequencing used PBMCs. The receptors derive from a human donor in good health (CMV status not recorded). Some clones in this sample may be carry-over from other donors' samples.

The rearrangement joins TRBV20-1 to TRBJ1-1; 10 bases fit TRBD1. The trim removed 5 bases at V and 0 bases at J, leaving 0 bases unmatched. The germline CDR1 and CDR2 sequences are DFQATT and SNEGSKA (reference sequence). The CDR3 spans 13 residues. The chain's CDR3 is CSAGTGVNTEAFF. CDR3 nucleotides: TGCAGTGCTGGGACAGGGGTGAACACTGAAGCTTTCTTT.

The chain carries TRBV7-9 and TRBJ2-7; 8 nucleotides agree with TRBD2. The CDR3 sequence is 17 residues long. The junction had 15 bases not matched to a gene; V was cut back by 5 bases and J by 3 bases. The germline V gene has CDR1 SEHNR and CDR2 FQNEAQ (reference sequence). CDR3 coding DNA: TGTGCCAGCAGCCCCCCTTTAATAGCGGGGCTGTACTACGAGCAGTACTTC. Translated: CASSPPLIAGLYYEQYF.

This clonotype has a count of ten or more. The V gene is TRBV6-6, the J gene TRBJ2-3; 14 bases map to TRBD2. This CDR3 has 16 amino acids. V gave up 5 bases and J gave up 6 bases; unmatched junction bases: 7. Germline values: CDR1 MNHNY, CDR2 SVGAGI (reference sequence). The CDR3 region is CASSPRTSGGLDTQYF. The CDR3, as DNA: TGTGCCAGCAGTCCCAGGACTAGCGGGGGGCTGGATACGCAGTATTTT.

The chain recombines TRBV29-1 with TRBJ2-5; tentative D call: TRBD1 (6 bases). The CDR3 sequence is 13 residues long. Germline V gene sequence: CDR1 SQVTM, CDR2 ANQGSEA. Trimming removed 4 bases from V and 0 bases from J, with 9 bases in between. CDR3 sequence (DNA): TGCAGCGTTGGGGGGCGGAACCAAGAGACCCAGTACTTC. The encoded protein is CSVGGRNQETQYF.

This clonotype was picked up many times. This chain joins TRBV28 and TRBJ1-2; no clear D gene. CDR1 MDHEN and CDR2 SYDVKM come from the germline V gene. The CDR3 runs 11 residues. Trimming pared 4 bases from V and 7 bases from J, leaving 7 bases between. For the CDR3, the DNA is TGTGCCAGCAGTTCCCCCCGTGGCTACACCTTC. Translating gives CASSSPRGYTF.

This clonotype was recorded at least ten times. The genes are TRBV7-2 and TRBJ1-5, with a weak D call TRBD1 (5 bases). V was pared by 2 bases and J by 4 bases, with 12 bases between. Germline assignment: CDR1 SGHTA and CDR2 FQGNSA. The CDR3 extends over 15 amino acids. CDR3 loop: CASSLSQGGNQPQHF. The CDR3 coding sequence is TGTGCCAGCAGCTTATCCCAGGGCGGGAATCAGCCCCAGCATTTT.

This clonotype occurred many times. Here the CDR3 DNA reads TGCAGTGCCCCGCTCGGCAGCTCAACTAATGAAAAACTGTTTTTT. As protein: CSAPLGSSTNEKLFF. V and J are TRBV20-1 and TRBJ1-4; D is undetermined. The CDR3 is made up of 15 amino acids. With 6 bases removed from V and 0 bases from J, the gap between germline ends came to 14 bases. From germline, CDR1 is DFQATT and CDR2 SNEGSKA (reference sequence).

There are many counts of this clonotype. The chain combines TRBV29-1 with TRBJ2-1; a weak D match, TRBD1 (6 bases). The germline V gene encodes CDR1 SQVTM and CDR2 ANQGSEA. The CDR3 is 13 amino acids. Trimming left V 4 bases short and J 5 bases short, with 12 bases between. CDR3 loop: CSVGAGVNNEQFF. The CDR3 DNA is TGCAGCGTTGGGGCAGGGGTAAACAATGAGCAGTTCTTC.

This clonotype has a count of ten or more. The chain employs TRBV5-4 and TRBJ2-2; the match to TRBD2 covers 7 bases. Trimming at V came to 0 bases and at J to 0 bases, leaving 5 bases not matched to a gene. The CDR3 is made up of 17 amino acids. The germline V gene has CDR1 SGHNT and CDR2 YYREEE (reference sequence). CDR3 coding DNA: TGTGCCAGCAGCTTGGAACGCGGGGGAGCGAACACCGGGGAGCTGTTTTTT. This sequence encodes CASSLERGGANTGELFF.

This clonotype was recorded at least ten times. The CDR3 reads CASSQGEQGDEAFF. The DNA of the CDR3 is TGTGCCAGCAGCCAAGGGGAACAGGGTGATGAAGCTTTCTTT. This sequence joins TRBV12-3 or TRBV12-4 and TRBJ1-1; D perhaps matches TRBD1 (6 bases). The CDR3 is 14 residues long. V was cut by 6 bases and J by 7 bases, with 18 bases left in between.

About this clonotype itself: One end of the junction is discordant with germline, which a read error may explain. The V gene is TRBV5-3, the J gene TRBJ2-1, with no clear D. TRBV5-3 is labeled an ORF, and its function is uncertain. The CDR3 runs to 14 residues. DNA of the CDR3: TGTGCCAGCAGCTTCGAGAGTCCCTTCAGTGAGCAGTTCTTC. This encodes CASSFESPFSEQFF.